The source of this T cell receptor (beta chain) is a study of T cell responses to AZD1222 COVID-19 vaccine (dated by TCRdb to about 2021). Background for the entire study: TCR sequencing covered more than 230 trial participants: 200 to 210 given two doses of AZD1222 and about 26 given two doses of MenACWY control vaccine. Enrollment into the trials was organized by age into subgroups of 18-55, 56-69 and 70-plus years, and those subgroups contained roughly 140, 27 and 60 TCR-sequenced participants, respectively. General findings and caveats noted by the study authors: Most participants were white British and females outnumbered males, and the authors suggested that clonal diversity may have been underestimated. The 56-69-year group was small, and its depth increase did not reach significance, likely because of low power. No day 14 peak-response samples were available, so repertoires were characterized only after the peak T cell response. Conclusions about previously exposed vaccinees were limited because only six or seven AZD1222 recipients were SARS-CoV-2 seropositive at baseline. The vaccine-associated CD4 TCRs covered the entire spike protein, and the dominant responses fell in regions 160-218 and 743-854. Epitopes outside the regions mutated in the B.1.351 and B.1.1.7 variants were reportedly recognized by nearly half of the unique spike-specific TCRs. After two AZD1222 doses, spike-specific TCR breadth and depth were significantly higher than at day 0 and than in MenACWY recipients.

As to this clone: Its antigen is unknown. No quality values exist for individual bases; no much larger clone is one base distant.

The CDR3 regions of human TCRbeta chains were subjected to immunosequencing. The source study handled its data this way. TCRs in the repertoires were matched against a reference library of SARS-CoV-2-specific TCRs that had been generated with the MIRA antigen-specificity platform. Breadth meant the fraction of unique TCRs that were SARS-CoV-2-associated, whereas depth meant the fraction of total T cells that were SARS-CoV-2-associated. Using the MIRA data, each spike-specific TCR was assigned both to the spike region to which the TCR was reactive and to a CD4 or CD8 class. Log10-transformed breadth and depth values were compared by one-way ANOVA with Sidak's multiple comparisons tests. TCRdb obtained this table from immuneACCESS and retained in-frame rearrangements with V and J assigned. These tables miss some clones; where compared with another copy, unresolved V genes account for less than half of the shortfall, and the remainder is unexplained. V, J and clone size are those of that table, while D and trimming were read from the DNA. This sample gives 250,000 to 300,000 clones in total; almost 95% of them show up just once. The ten top clones hold approximately 0.52% of the sample.

The intended sense of this specimen's time point label: about 28 days (+/-7) after the second vaccine dose. AZD1222 recipients with second doses at about 4 weeks or about 12 weeks were pooled, because spike-specific TCR depth and breadth did not differ between schedules. The vaccinee samples were drawn from two UK trials, COV001 and COV002, one of which was a single-blind randomized controlled phase 2/3 trial testing AZD1222 (ChAdOx1 nCoV-19) in healthy adults. For TCRbeta chain sequencing, PBMC samples from trial participants were taken at day 0 and at day 28 after the second dose. CDR1 and CDR2 are read off the germline V gene (reference sequence) as SGHNT and YYREEE. Spanning cysteine to phenylalanine, the CDR3 consists of 13 amino acids. Of all the DNA, just the CDR3 is kept, 39 bases in frame from base 1. The germline V end is reduced by 5 bases and the J end by 5 bases; junction bases left unmatched: 4.

The sequence joins TRBV5-4 to TRBJ1-2, with TRBD1 identical over 9 junction bases. Material: peripheral blood, obtained 28 days after the second AZD1222 dose. The receptor's source is an adult who received the AZD1222 COVID-19 vaccine. The DNA sequence reads TGTGCCAGCAGAAGGACAGGGGATTATGGCTACACCTTC. Translated, this gives CASRRTGDYGYTF. Supplemented by the reference TRBV5-4 and TRBJ1-2 proteins around the CDR3, the complete variable domain is ETGVTQSPTHLIKTRGQQVTLRCSSQSGHNTVSWYQQALGQGPQFIFQYYREEENGRGNFPPRFSGLQFPNYSSELNVNALELDDSALYLCASRRTGDYGYTFGSGTRLTVV.